The source of this T cell receptor beta chain is a study of cytomegalovirus exposure and HLA in healthy donors (dated by TCRdb to 2017 to 2019). Regarding the study in general: An earlier analysis of some 620 of the donors reported about 300 Gb of sequence data and 95 million to 130 million unique TCR beta sequences obtained from approximately 180 million T cells. Of the 300 to 500 genotyped donors, less than 85% were placed in the genetic ancestry cluster associated with self-reported Caucasian donors. A later analysis re-analyzed previously published TCR beta repertoires from about 730 donors and added high-resolution HLA genotyping to study TCR occurrence patterns. Rather than drawing on any new phenotypic data, the later analysis identified candidate immune exposures from TCR beta sequences and the way those sequences occurred across donors. Donor age, sex, ethnicity and CMV serostatus were compiled alongside the repertoire data. In a later genetic analysis, genome-wide SNP genotypes for 398 of the 666 donors were used, and that subset was treated as a discovery cohort. Class I and class II HLA loci were covered by the typing at four-digit resolution. To predict cytomegalovirus infection status, the study brought together high-throughput TCR immunosequencing, statistical association of individual TCRs with disease status, and machine learning. Roughly 5 DR-DQ haplotypes were handled as single units for association and clustering, since linkage in the cohort was strong. The study profiled the T cell repertoires of under 850 subjects by immunosequencing and related them to cytomegalovirus serostatus. To decide whether each TCR beta V gene segment behaved as functional or pseudogenic, an earlier analysis of 587 of the donors relied on high-throughput TCR beta sequencing. On average, around 200,000 unique TCR beta nucleotide sequences were sequenced per donor among 398 genotyped donors of the cohort, with around 19% of those sequences being non-productive. Every repertoire in the discovery cohort had been generated on one and the same sequencing platform. Along with the approximately 700-subject first cohort, a separate validation cohort of over 90 different subjects was used. The study aimed to test whether signatures of past pathogen exposure could be identified by cataloging public T cell receptors. Typing coverage varied by locus: 629-630 donors for A, B, C, DRB1 and DQB1; about 520 for DQA1; more than 600 for DPA1; 450 to 480 for DPB1. An early release covering more than 500 HLA-typed donors comprised about 290 gigabases of sequencing data and 85 million to 100 million unique TCR sequences. General study outcomes and caveats: V-gene and J-gene trimming of TCR beta chains was associated with a missense DCLRE1C variant in a later genetic analysis, and the association was replicated in an independent cohort. Over 15 rarely observed V segments, including chromosome 9 orphons, were excluded from the earlier analysis of several hundred of the donors because counts were too low. Presence/absence analyses assumed roughly uniform sequencing depth across donors, an assumption that may not hold. The only immune exposure information available for the cohort was CMV serostatus. It was suggested by the authors that the approach could potentially be generalized to other disease states and immunological phenotypes. Because the 87-base-pair reads could not distinguish some IMGT-functional V segments, including TRBV6-2 and TRBV6-3, those segments were excluded. In a later analysis, HLA-associated TCR beta chains showed more clonal expansion and lower generation probabilities than non-associated chains that were equally common. When HLA alleles, especially DR and DQ, strongly co-occurred, TCR associations were difficult to assign to individual alleles. Linkage disequilibrium might explain the correlated functional status among segregating V segments, but an unknown experimental factor could not be ruled out. The study listed 150 to 200 TCR beta chains as associated with cytomegalovirus. Compared with the 666-donor mean, donors in an Asian-associated ancestry cluster had fewer N-insertions in productive TCRs, according to a later genetic analysis. In a later analysis, TCR association rates were found to vary across HLA loci, with the most associated TCRs seen for DRB1 alleles and the fewest for HLA-C alleles. A further reported finding was that TCR beta sequences accurately predicted the HLA-A and HLA-B alleles for most subjects in the first cohort. The classifier was reported to diagnose cytomegalovirus status with high specificity and sensitivity in both the original cohort and the validation cohort. In an earlier analysis of some 540 of the donors, most TCR beta V segments appeared in productive rearrangements about 87% or about 30% of the time, broadly matching IMGT annotations. The sequencing pipeline was judged likely to have produced a cluster of highly shared sequence variants as a technical artifact. A later analysis found that most CMV-associated TCR beta chains appeared HLA-restricted, with HLA associations seemingly driven largely by CMV exposure. The cohort was sequenced for TCR beta chains only, and without alpha or paired-chain data the features that could be detected were limited. In vitro tests confirmed that a few of the cytomegalovirus-associated TCR beta chains recognize cytomegalovirus antigens. Most TCR sequences were observed very rarely across donors, whereas some public TCRs were present in many individuals. A later analysis associated about 17,000 TCR beta sequences with specific HLA alleles at a false discovery rate of 0.05. HLA typing was unavailable for some donors at each locus, so association tests used only the typed subset. In a later analysis, several top co-occurrence clusters were reported to appear linked to parvovirus B19, influenza, CMV and Epstein-Barr virus.

Libraries were constructed by the immunoSEQ multiplex PCR assay. A mixture of 60 forward primers for TCR Vbeta segments and 13 reverse primers for TCR Jbeta segments was used in the multiplex PCR. The CDR3 region of rearranged TCR beta genes was amplified from genomic DNA with a multiplex PCR assay. On the Illumina HiSeq System, the amplified TCR beta libraries were sequenced as 87-base-pair reads. Per the source publication's procedure: A later analysis counted approximately 76 million unique TCR beta chains across the 690 or so repertoires, and around 9.9 million of these chains were shared by at least two donors. To remove PCR and sequencing errors, raw reads were error-corrected and collapsed into unique sequences using a nearest-neighbor algorithm that merged closely related sequences. V, D and J gene segments were assigned by aligning CDR3 sequences to IMGT reference sequences. For a sequence to be retained, at least a six-nucleotide match to both a V gene segment and a J gene segment was required. A rearrangement was called productive if the CDR3 had no stop codons and remained in frame with V and J, and every other rearrangement was called non-productive. Following IMGT convention, CDR3 was defined as the stretch from the second conserved V-encoded cysteine to the conserved J-encoded phenylalanine. The earlier analysis of 587 of the donors excluded sequences that lacked an unambiguous match to a single V gene segment. An earlier analysis of several hundred of the donors called V segments functional above 56.7% productive rearrangements and segregating when the between-donor standard deviation exceeded 5%. A statistical classification framework was built for diagnosing cytomegalovirus status from the catalog of TCR beta chain sequences. A later analysis assigned V and J genes by comparing TCR nucleotide sequences with IMGT/GENE-DB human TR gene sequences. The TCRdist pipeline was used in a later analysis to assign CDR3 sequences and most-parsimonious VDJ recombination scenarios. In a later analysis, each TCR beta chain was defined by its CDR3 amino acid sequence together with its V-gene family, and reads without a unique V-gene family were excluded. To address suspected cross-contamination and a sequencing artifact, a later analysis removed roughly 580 highly shared, low-generation-probability nucleotide sequences. In a later analysis, a clonal expansion index was calculated for each public chain from normalized within-repertoire ranks of inferred template counts. A later analysis computed generation probabilities with a VDJ recombination model fitted to out-of-frame rearrangements, and checked the results against IGoR. Hypergeometric tests were used in a later analysis to score TCR-TCR, TCR-HLA and TCR-CMV co-occurrence, with a repertoire-size bias correction applied to the TCR pairs. False discovery rates were estimated in a later analysis by permuting HLA or CMV assignments 20 times. In a later analysis, co-occurring TCRs were grouped using DBSCAN, with TCRdist sequence similarity added in when clustering inside HLA-allele-positive subsets. Co-occurrence clustering excluded repertoires with fewer than 30,000 or more than 120,000 public chains, plus five with anomalous nucleotide sharing. Drawn from immuneACCESS, this table holds only the in-frame rearrangements with V and J called that TCRdb kept. Clones are partly lost; checked studies trace under half to an unresolved V gene and leave the rest unexplained. V, J and clone size are those of that table, while D and trimming were read from the DNA. Counted in this sample were around 190,000 clones; over 75% of them appeared once. The ten largest clonotypes hold less than 3.5% of the sample.

The CDR3 has 16 amino acids, counting the end cysteine and phenylalanine. Solely the CDR3 DNA is kept, with 48 bases framed from the first base. The V end gives up 4 bases and the J end 1 base, leaving 7 bases in the junction not matched to a gene. For CDR1 and CDR2, the germline V gene lists SGHAT and FQNNGV. As regards this clone: No cognate antigen has been identified for it. No qualities accompany the bases; no much larger clone lies one base away.

In total, approximately 610 healthy bone marrow donors made up the cohort. At the time of sampling, all cohort members were nominally healthy, though unrecorded immune exposures were likely present. The donor was CMV seronegative and was included in the group of about 400 seronegative cohort members. Each donor provided a peripheral blood sample, and peripheral blood mononuclear cells were used for TCR beta sequencing. The Qiagen DNeasy Blood Extraction Kit was used to extract genomic DNA from the blood cell samples. Recombination joined TRBV11-2 with TRBJ2-1, and TRBD2 matches 7 of the central bases. Specimen: PBMCs. The sequence came from a woman between 25 and 40 years old in good health and CMV-seronegative. The CDR3 reads CASSSPSGSSYNEQFF. The base sequence is TGTGCCAGCAGCTCTCCTAGCGGTTCTTCCTACAATGAGCAGTTCTTC.